A single sample gave rise to the 3 T cell receptor beta chains below, sequenced in a study of control samples from healthy donors and cancer patients. Profiled with immunoSEQ multiplex PCR; TCRdb holds only in-frame clones, not every one. The sample lists 110,000 to 150,000 clones, under 95% occurring once. The sequenced sample consisted of blood. The receptors come from a man in his forties in good health.

This rearrangement joins TRBV24-1 to TRBJ1-2; TRBD1 matches at 7 bases. The CDR3 is 14 amino acids. V gave up 4 bases and J gave up 8 bases; unmatched junction bases: 9. In germline, CDR1 is KGHDR, CDR2 SFDVKD. CDR3 coding DNA: TGTGCCACCAGTGACCGACAGGGTTATCAGGGCTACACCTTC. Its protein product is CATSDRQGYQGYTF.

This clone was detected only once. The CDR3 region is CASSPQGANTEAFF. The DNA of the CDR3 is TGTGCCAGCTCACCGCAGGGGGCGAACACTGAAGCTTTCTTT. The J gene is TRBJ1-1, the V gene TRBV18; 8 bases match TRBD1. Trimming cost V 3 bases and J 1 base; bases outside gene matches: 1. CDR1 KGHSH and CDR2 LQKENI come from the germline V gene. CDR3 length equals 14 residues.

The CDR3 bases are TGCGCCAGCAGCGGGACAGTGGCAAATAATTCACCCCTCCACTTT. It codes for CASSGTVANNSPLHF. The chain joins TRBV10-2 to TRBJ1-6; TRBD1 matches at 7 bases. Trimming took 6 bases from V and 5 from J; bases not matched to a gene: 7. CDR3 length: 15 residues. Germline CDR1 WSHSY, CDR2 SAAADI.